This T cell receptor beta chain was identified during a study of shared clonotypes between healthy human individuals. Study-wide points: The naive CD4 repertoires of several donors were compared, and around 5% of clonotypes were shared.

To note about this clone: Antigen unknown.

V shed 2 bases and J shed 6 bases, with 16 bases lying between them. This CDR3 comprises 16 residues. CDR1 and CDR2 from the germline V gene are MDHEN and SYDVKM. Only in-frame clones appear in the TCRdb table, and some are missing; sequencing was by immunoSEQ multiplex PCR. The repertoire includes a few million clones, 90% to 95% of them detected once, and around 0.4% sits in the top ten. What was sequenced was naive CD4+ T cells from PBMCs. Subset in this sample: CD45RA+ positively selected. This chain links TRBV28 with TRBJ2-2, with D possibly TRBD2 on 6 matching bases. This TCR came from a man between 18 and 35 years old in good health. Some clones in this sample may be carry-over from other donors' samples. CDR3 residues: CASSLAGRNNPGELFF. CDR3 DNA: TGTGCCAGCAGTTTAGCGGGACGGAATAACCCCGGGGAGCTGTTTTTT.